What follows are 32 T cell receptor beta chains derived from one specimen sequenced in a study of tumor and adjacent non-tumor tissue in lung cancer. RNA was extracted from bulk tissue without any cell sorting. A modified ARM-PCR protocol with three rounds of nested PCR amplified TCRbeta. In TCRdb, the multiplex PCR reads were re-called with MiXCR into one record per CDR3 protein. Of over 110,000 distinct CDR3 sequences detected, 60% to 70% appear once; the ten largest clones hold around a sixth. Specimen: lung tumor tissue. These receptors originate from a man aged 60-69 years with small cell lung cancer.

Comments on this clonotype: A read error is possible here, since a much larger clone lies one base away. This chain links TRBV6-1 with TRBJ2-7; D gene unclear. CDR3 length equals 16 residues. Germline CDR1 is MNHNS and CDR2 is SASEGT. The germline V and J ends were trimmed by 2 bases and 6 bases, with 20 bases remaining between them. The CDR3 loop is CASSELSGRATCEQYF. The DNA of the CDR3 is TGTGCCAGCAGTGAACTCTCTGGTCGGGCCACCTGCGAGCAGTACTTC.

A remark on this clonotype: Its ends do not fully match the called genes, so a read error is possible. V is TRBV5-1 and J is TRBJ2-1, with 7 bases fitting TRBD2. Germline values: CDR1 SGHRS, CDR2 YFSETQ. The CDR3 is 15 residues long. This CDR3 reads CARSLEAGEGNEQFF. Written as DNA, the CDR3 is TGTGCCAGGAGCTTGGAGGCGGGAGAAGGGAATGAGCAGTTCTTC.

The rearrangement links TRBV5-1 to TRBJ2-1; D is unclear. With 3 bases removed from V and 10 bases from J, the gap between germline ends came to 14 bases. The CDR3 consists of 13 residues. Germline V gene lookup returns CDR1 SGHRS and CDR2 YFSETQ. CDR3: CASSSDGLGEQFF. CDR3 DNA sequence: TGCGCCAGCAGCTCGGATGGGTTAGGCGAGCAGTTCTTC.

The genes are TRBV29-1 and TRBJ1-2; TRBD1 might be the D (5 bases). Germline loops: CDR1 SQVTM, CDR2 ANQGSEA. This CDR3 has 14 residues. Trimming took 8 bases from V and 2 from J, leaving 18 bases between them. CDR3 nucleotides: TGCAGCATTGTCCTCGGACAACAAAACTATGGCTACACCTTC. This encodes CSIVLGQQNYGYTF.

There are a few counts of this clonotype. J is TRBJ2-4 and V is TRBV13, with D tentatively TRBD2 (6 bases). The CDR3 runs to 14 residues. Deletions cut 2 bases from V and 7 bases from J, with 12 bases between. Germline values: CDR1 PRHDT, CDR2 FYEKMQ (reference sequence). The DNA for the CDR3 is TGTGCCAGCAGCTTACGCGGGATTAGGAACATTCAGTACTTC. Its translation: CASSLRGIRNIQYF.

With regard to this clonotype: This clone may be a read error of a much larger clone one base away. The rearrangement links TRBV6-2 or TRBV6-3 to TRBJ2-7; 7 positions agree with TRBD1. CDR3 length equals 13 residues. V gave up 7 bases and J gave up 7 bases; unmatched junction bases: 10. The germline CDR1 and CDR2 sequences are MNHEY and SVGEGT. Here the CDR3 reads CASTQGPGREQYF. The CDR3 coding sequence is TGTGCCAGCACACAGGGGCCAGGGAGAGAGCAGTACTTC.

The count of this clonotype is one. The chain links TRBV6-1 to TRBJ2-3; weak D call: TRBD1 (6 bases). Germline V CDR1 and CDR2: MNHNS, SASEGT. The CDR3 has 14 amino acids. V lost 6 bases and J 4 bases, leaving 14 bases between the germline ends. The CDR3 reads CASRYTGSADTQYF. CDR3 in DNA: TGTGCCAGCAGATATACAGGGTCTGCAGATACGCAGTATTTT.

This CDR3 reads CCFAQGDYGYTF. The CDR3, as DNA: TGCTGCTTCGCACAGGGCGACTATGGCTACACCTTC. V is TRBV29-1 and J is TRBJ1-2; maybe TRBD1 (6 bases). From germline, CDR1 is SQVTM and CDR2 ANQGSEA. The CDR3 extends over 12 amino acids.

Many counts were recorded for this clonotype. This chain links TRBV6-5 with TRBJ2-7; TRBD2 agrees at 14 bases. The ends lost 10 bases at V and 5 bases at J; junction bases unmatched: 4. This CDR3 is built from 13 residues. Per germline, CDR1 MNHEY and CDR2 SVGAGI. The CDR3 DNA sequence: TGTGCCATAGGGGGACTAGCGGGAGACGAGCAGTACTTC. It encodes CAIGGLAGDEQYF.

As for this clonotype: A much larger clone is a single base away; this may be a read error. The chain couples TRBV4-1 to TRBJ1-5; D is unresolved. The V end was cut by 2 bases, the J end by 5 bases, with 10 bases between. CDR3 length: 14 amino acids. Germline CDR1 is MGHRA and CDR2 is YSYEKL. In nucleotides, the CDR3 is TGCGCCAGCAGCCAACAACCCAGCTATCAGCCCCAGCATTTT. Translating it yields CASSQQPSYQPQHF.

Note on this clonotype: Sequence at one end of the junction differs from germline and may be a read error. The chain joins TRBV6-1 to TRBJ1-4, with D hard to call. The CDR3 has 15 residues. From germline, CDR1 is MNHNS and CDR2 SASEGT. CDR3 sequence (DNA): TGTGCCAGCAGAGCCCCTTGGGGTCCCAATGAAAAACTGTCTTTT. Residues: CASRAPWGPNEKLSF.

Turning to this clonotype: An end of the junction does not agree with germline; a read error may underlie this. The chain couples TRBV4-2 to TRBJ2-5; TRBD1 matches at 8 bases. Germline V gene lookup returns CDR1 LGHNA and CDR2 YNFKEQ. CDR3 length: 16 residues. The CDR3 DNA follows: TGTGCCCGCAGCAACTACCGGACAGGGAAGTTGGAGACCCAGTACTTT. Its translation is CARSNYRTGKLETQYF.

The chain couples TRBV5-8 to TRBJ2-5, with D perhaps assigned TRBD1 or TRBD2 (5 bases each). Germline-derived CDR1 and CDR2 are SGHTS and YDEGEE. This CDR3 has 13 amino acids. V lost 5 bases and J lost 7, with 15 bases in between. This CDR3 is CASSHGGIGTQYF. The CDR3 DNA is TGTGCCAGCAGTCATGGGGGTATAGGGACCCAGTACTTC.

This sequence joins TRBV11-2 and TRBJ2-7; D is undetermined. Trimming left V 5 bases short and J 10 bases short, with 18 bases between. This CDR3 region has 13 residues. Germline loops: CDR1 SGHAT, CDR2 FQNNGV. Written as DNA, the CDR3 is TGTGCCAGCAGCGTCGACCGAGTAGGCGAACAGTACTTC. It specifies CASSVDRVGEQYF.

V gene TRBV12-3 or TRBV12-4 combines with J gene TRBJ2-2; D is uncertain. V was pared by 8 bases and J by 6 bases, with 10 bases between. This CDR3 spans 12 amino acids. CDR3 DNA: TGTGCCAGCGGTCGAACTGCCGGGGAGCTGTTTTTT. This encodes CASGRTAGELFF.

In regard to this clonotype: A clone one base away is much larger, so this may be a read error. The chain joins TRBV12-3 or TRBV12-4 to TRBJ2-1; TRBD2 matches 8 bases. The CDR3 length is 15 residues. V was pared by 2 bases and J by 11 bases, with 11 bases of the junction left unmatched. The CDR3 is CASSLYQRESGKQFF. The CDR3, as DNA: TGTGCCAGCAGTTTATATCAGCGGGAGAGCGGGAAGCAGTTCTTC.

The CDR3 loop reads CASGFYAGEDSPLHF. CDR3 nucleotide sequence: TGCGCCAGCGGCTTCTATGCAGGGGAAGACTCACCCCTCCACTTT. V gene TRBV4-1 combines with J gene TRBJ1-6; tentative D call: TRBD1 (6 bases). In germline, CDR1 is MGHRA, CDR2 YSYEKL. The CDR3 is 15 amino acids. V lost 8 bases, J lost 10 bases, and 21 bases lay in between.

In regard to this clonotype: This may be a read error: a much more frequent sequence differs by one nucleotide. The genes are TRBV6-5 and TRBJ2-2; no clear D. CDR3 length: 17 amino acids. Trimming took 0 bases from V and 4 from J, leaving 15 bases between them. CDR1 MNHEY and CDR2 SVGAGI come from the germline V gene. In nucleotides, the CDR3 is TGTGCCAGCAGTTACTCGAAATCGCGGCTTCGCACCGGGGAGCTGTTTTTT. Translating it yields CASSYSKSRLRTGELFF.

This clonotype was observed a few times. The CDR3 sequence is CASSLDRGLGTEAFF. The CDR3, as DNA: TGTGCCAGCAGTTTAGACAGGGGTCTAGGAACTGAAGCTTTCTTT. V usage is TRBV12-3 or TRBV12-4 and J usage is TRBJ1-1; 7 bases align to TRBD1. The V gene end was trimmed by 1 base and the J gene end by 5 bases; junction bases not matched to a gene: 7. The CDR3 is 15 residues long.

This rearrangement joins TRBV5-4 to TRBJ2-3; D is perhaps TRBD2 (6 bases). The CDR3 contains 15 residues. CDR1 and CDR2 from the germline V gene are SGHNT and YYREEE (reference sequence). V was shortened by 1 base and J by 2 bases, with 11 bases between the two germline ends. The CDR3 sequence is CASSLSSGHTDTQYF. CDR3 nucleotides: TGTGCCAGCAGCTTGAGTAGCGGCCACACAGATACGCAGTATTTT.

For the CDR3, the DNA is TGTGCCAGCAGCTTCTGGGTGGGGTTGATTAGCGAGCAGTTCTTC. Its protein is CASSFWVGLISEQFF. This chain links TRBV7-9 with TRBJ2-1; D gene ambiguous. The CDR3 is 15 residues long. The germline gives CDR1 SEHNR, CDR2 FQNEAQ (reference sequence). The V end was cut by 3 bases, the J end by 10 bases, with 19 bases between.

The chain combines TRBV12-3 or TRBV12-4 with TRBJ1-3; D perhaps matches TRBD1 (5 bases). CDR3 length equals 16 residues. With 1 base removed from V and 4 bases from J, the gap between germline ends came to 14 bases. Written as DNA, the CDR3 is TGTGCCAGCAGTTTAGACCCCAGGGTGAAAGGAAACACCATATATTTT. The encoded protein is CASSLDPRVKGNTIYF.

In its sample, this clonotype was seen many times. The genes are TRBV11-1 and TRBJ2-5; D ambiguous. V lost 4 bases and J lost 2, with 11 bases in between. The CDR3 runs to 14 residues. CDR1 and CDR2 from the germline V gene are SGHAT and FQDESV (reference sequence). In DNA, the CDR3 is TGTGCCAGCAGCTCGCCTACTGGACAAGAGACCCAGTACTTC. Amino acid sequence: CASSSPTGQETQYF.

This sequence joins TRBV28 and TRBJ2-5; TRBD1 aligns across 9 bases. Germline V CDR1 and CDR2: MDHEN, SYDVKM. This CDR3 is 15 amino acids long. Trimming at V came to 5 bases and at J to 3 bases, leaving 7 bases not matched to a gene. CDR3 sequence: CASSGPGQGEETQYF. The CDR3 nucleotides read TGTGCCAGCAGTGGCCCGGGACAGGGCGAAGAGACCCAGTACTTC.

Turning to this clonotype: A much larger clone differs by one base, so this may be a read error. This CDR3 fails to terminate in the conserved phenylalanine or tryptophan, so it likely reflects a read error. V gene TRBV20-1 combines with J gene TRBJ1-2; 8 bases are shared with TRBD1. V lost 3 bases and J lost 5; bases outside the gene matches: 5. Germline-derived CDR1 and CDR2 are DFQATT and SNEGSKA (reference sequence). The CDR3 runs 13 residues. The CDR3 protein is CSASNTGGYGYTL. The DNA for the CDR3 is TGCAGTGCTAGCAACACAGGGGGGTATGGCTACACCCTC.

The sample holds a few counts of this clonotype. V usage is TRBV5-4 and J usage is TRBJ2-7, with 7 nucleotides matching TRBD1. This CDR3 is built from 14 residues. The trim removed 0 bases at V and 3 bases at J, leaving 3 bases unmatched. CDR1 and CDR2 (germline): SGHNT, YYREEE (reference sequence). The CDR3 nucleotides are TGTGCCAGCAGCTTGGCCGGGACAGACTACGAGCAGTACTTC. Translation: CASSLAGTDYEQYF.

A note on this clonotype: Compared with germline, one end of the junction differs, possibly owing to a read error. The genes are TRBV20-1 and TRBJ2-1; 10 bases are shared with TRBD1. Germline V gene data show CDR1 as DFQATT and CDR2 as SNEGSKA (reference sequence). This CDR3 spans 15 amino acids. CDR3 sequence (DNA): TGCAGTGCCAAGCACCCGGGACAGGGGATAGAAAGTATGTTATTC. It encodes CSAKHPGQGIESMLF.

A word on this clonotype: A read error may account for a junction end that differs from germline. This chain joins TRBV11-2 and TRBJ2-5; D could derive from TRBD1 or TRBD2 (5 bases each). The CDR3 totals 12 residues. Per the germline V gene, CDR1 is SGHAT and CDR2 is FQNNGV. Here the CDR3 reads CASSVTGTHEHF. The CDR3 coding sequence is TGTGCAAGCAGCGTAACCGGGACCCATGAACACTTC.

Comment on this clonotype: A much more abundant neighbour one base away suggests this may be a read error. This sequence joins TRBV12-3 or TRBV12-4 and TRBJ2-6; D call uncertain. This CDR3 contains 13 residues. CDR3 loop: CAISFSGANVLTF. DNA for the CDR3: TGTGCCATCAGTTTCTCCGGGGCCAACGTCCTGACTTTC.

This rearrangement joins TRBV6-5 to TRBJ2-7; 7 bases are shared with TRBD1. This CDR3 contains 15 residues. Germline CDR1 reads MNHEY; CDR2 reads SVGAGI. Trimming at V came to 4 bases and at J to 6 bases, leaving 12 bases not matched to a gene. The CDR3 DNA is TGTGCCAGCAGTTCCGCGACAGGGCGGGTTGCCGAGCAGTACTTC. The encoded protein is CASSSATGRVAEQYF.

The chain joins TRBV12-3 or TRBV12-4 to TRBJ1-3; 11 bases map to TRBD1. The ends lost 7 bases at V and 9 bases at J; junction bases unmatched: 11. The CDR3 has 15 residues. CDR3 bases: TGTGCCAGCAAAGTCTCCGGGACAGGGGGTCGCACCATATATTTT. Protein sequence: CASKVSGTGGRTIYF.

The rearrangement joins TRBV4-2 to TRBJ2-1; TRBD2 might be the D (6 bases). This CDR3 is 15 amino acids long. Germline V gene sequence: CDR1 LGHNA, CDR2 YNFKEQ. The germline V and J ends were trimmed by 4 bases and 3 bases, with 13 bases remaining between them. The CDR3 here is CASSRGEADYNEQFF. CDR3 coding DNA: TGTGCCAGCAGCCGGGGGGAGGCCGACTACAATGAGCAGTTCTTC.